This T cell receptor (beta chain) was found in a study of blood T cell repertoires in COVID-19. Across the whole study: Researchers got acute and convalescent COVID-19 samples from the United States, Italy and Spain.

Original data processing: Estimation of nucleated cell counts was performed using reference gene primer amplification. Profiling relied on immunoSEQ multiplex PCR, and the TCRdb table lists in-frame clones only, not all of them. Clone size and V and J calls were adopted from that table, with D and trimming inferred from the DNA. This sample carries 60,000 to 75,000 clones, roughly 93% of them seen once, and the ten largest clones take approximately 1.5%. Germline loops: CDR1 LNHDA, CDR2 SQIVND (reference sequence). J lost 0 bases, V lost 1 base, and 6 bases had no gene match. The CDR3 covers 17 residues. In its sample, this clone was seen once.

Sequenced input: peripheral blood. The sequence was obtained from a human donor in a cohort sampled during active COVID-19. The chain combines TRBV19 with TRBJ2-7; 10 bases match TRBD1. DNA for the CDR3: TGTGCCAGTAGTATAGCCCTTGGACAGGGGGTCTCCTACGAGCAGTACTTC. Its translation: CASSIALGQGVSYEQYF. Using reference TRBV19 and TRBJ2-7 for the parts outside the CDR3, the full variable domain is DGGITQSPKYLFRKEGQNVTLSCEQNLNHDAMYWYRQDPGQGLRLIYYSQIVNDFQKGDIAEGYSVSREKKESFPLTVTSAQKNPTAFYLCASSIALGQGVSYEQYFGPGTRLTVT.